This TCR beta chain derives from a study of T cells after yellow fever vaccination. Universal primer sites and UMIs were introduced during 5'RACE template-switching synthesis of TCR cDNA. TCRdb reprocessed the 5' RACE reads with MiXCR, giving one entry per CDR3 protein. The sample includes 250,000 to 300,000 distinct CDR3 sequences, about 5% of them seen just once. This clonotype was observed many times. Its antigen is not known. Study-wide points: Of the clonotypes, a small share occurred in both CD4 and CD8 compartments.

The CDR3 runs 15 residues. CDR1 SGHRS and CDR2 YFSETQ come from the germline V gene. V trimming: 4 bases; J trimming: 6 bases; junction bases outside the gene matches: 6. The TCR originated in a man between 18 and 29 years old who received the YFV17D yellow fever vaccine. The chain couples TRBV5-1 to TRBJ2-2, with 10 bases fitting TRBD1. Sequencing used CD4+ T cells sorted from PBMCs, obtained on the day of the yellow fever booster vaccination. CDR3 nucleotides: TGCGCCAGCAGCCCGGGACAGGGGAAGGCCGGGGAGCTGTTTTTT. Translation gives CASSPGQGKAGELFF.